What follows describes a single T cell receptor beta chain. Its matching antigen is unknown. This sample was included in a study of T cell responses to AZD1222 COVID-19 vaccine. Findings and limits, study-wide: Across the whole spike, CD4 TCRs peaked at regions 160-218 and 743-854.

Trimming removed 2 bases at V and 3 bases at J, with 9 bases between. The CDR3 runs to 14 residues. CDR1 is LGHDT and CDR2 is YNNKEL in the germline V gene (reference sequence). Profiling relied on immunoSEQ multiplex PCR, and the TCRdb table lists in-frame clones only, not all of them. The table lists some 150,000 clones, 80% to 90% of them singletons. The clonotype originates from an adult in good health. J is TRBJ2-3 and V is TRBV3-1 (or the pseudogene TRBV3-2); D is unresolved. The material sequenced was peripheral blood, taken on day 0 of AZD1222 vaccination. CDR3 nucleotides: TGTGCCAGCAGCCAAAAGCGTGGGACAGATACGCAGTATTTT. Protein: CASSQKRGTDTQYF.